The 14 T cell receptor beta chains below all came from one sample that was sequenced in a study of blood T cell repertoires in COVID-19. Sequenced by immunoSEQ multiplex PCR; TCRdb stores in-frame clones only, minus some. Among roughly 200,000 clones, over 80% were seen once, and the ten largest hold 6.5% to 7.5%. Sequencing input: peripheral blood. The receptors were sampled from a woman aged 40 to 50 with COVID-19, enrolled during active disease.

The V and J genes are TRBV19 and TRBJ1-2, with 9 bases aligning to TRBD1. Trimming at V came to 4 bases and at J to 5 bases, leaving 5 bases not matched to a gene. Germline V gene lookup returns CDR1 LNHDA and CDR2 SQIVND (reference sequence). The CDR3 totals 14 residues. CDR3 residues: CASSRGQGAYGYTF. The CDR3 DNA follows: TGTGCCAGTAGTAGGGGACAGGGTGCTTATGGCTACACCTTC. The whole variable domain, remainder taken from reference TRBV19 and TRBJ1-2, is DGGITQSPKYLFRKEGQNVTLSCEQNLNHDAMYWYRQDPGQGLRLIYYSQIVNDFQKGDIAEGYSVSREKKESFPLTVTSAQKNPTAFYLCASSRGQGAYGYTFGSGTRLTVV.

This chain joins TRBV6-5 and TRBJ1-1, with unresolved D. The ends were cut back, 8 bases at V and 12 bases at J, with 22 bases in the middle. The CDR3 contains 13 residues. The V gene's germline CDR1 is MNHEY and CDR2 SVGAGI. The DNA of the CDR3 is TGTGCCAGCGCAGAGAAAACGGAGAGGAAAACTTTCTTT. Protein: CASAEKTERKTFF.

V usage is TRBV6-5 and J usage is TRBJ1-1; D perhaps matches TRBD1 (5 bases). Per the germline V gene, CDR1 is MNHEY and CDR2 is SVGAGI. This CDR3 spans 11 amino acids. V was cut by 2 bases and J by 8 bases, with 6 bases left in between. The CDR3 loop is CASSYAGEAFF. CDR3 sequence (DNA): TGTGCCAGCAGTTACGCAGGGGAAGCTTTCTTT.

This clone was observed many times. J is TRBJ2-3 and V is TRBV6-1; 7 positions agree with TRBD2. The CDR3 extends over 18 amino acids. The ends lost 4 bases at V and 1 base at J; junction bases unmatched: 14. Germline V lookup: CDR1 MNHNS, CDR2 SASEGT. The CDR3 sequence: CASSARDFSGPRTDTQYF. The CDR3 DNA is TGTGCCAGCAGTGCCCGGGACTTTAGCGGGCCGCGCACAGATACGCAGTATTTT.

The chain employs TRBV2 and TRBJ1-5; TRBD1 agrees at 9 bases. Germline trimming cut 7 bases from V and 3 bases from J; bases unmatched to any gene: 4. There are 14 residues in the CDR3. Germline values: CDR1 SNHLY, CDR2 FYNNEI. CDR3 sequence reads: CASKTGGVNQPQHF. CDR3 DNA: TGTGCCAGCAAAACAGGGGGCGTCAATCAGCCCCAGCATTTT.

The genes are TRBV21-1 and TRBJ1-1; the DNA was not used to check the table's D call, TRBD1. TRBV21-1 is an annotated pseudogene. The CDR3 contains 16 residues. CDR3 nucleotide sequence: TGTGCCAGCAGCAAAGTTCGGAGACAGAAGAACACTGAAGCTTTCTTT. Its translation is CASSKVRRQKNTEAFF.

This rearrangement joins TRBV4-1 to TRBJ2-1, with D uncertain. The CDR3 runs 15 residues. Trimming cost V 1 base and J 1 base, with 8 bases left between them. From germline, CDR1 is MGHRA and CDR2 YSYEKL. The CDR3 loop is CASSQARLSYNEQFF. CDR3 in DNA: TGCGCCAGCAGCCAAGCCCGGTTATCCTACAATGAGCAGTTCTTC.

J is TRBJ2-3 and V is TRBV28; D unresolved. The CDR3 runs to 12 residues. In germline, CDR1 is MDHEN, CDR2 SYDVKM. V was clipped by 5 bases and J by 1 base, with 4 bases between them. CDR3 amino acids: CASSPRTDTQYF. CDR3 nucleotide sequence: TGTGCCAGCAGTCCTCGCACAGATACGCAGTATTTT.

The chain couples TRBV29-1 to TRBJ2-2, with D tentatively TRBD1 (6 bases). This CDR3 region has 17 residues. Trimming pared 6 bases from V and 4 bases from J, leaving 24 bases between. From germline, CDR1 is SQVTM and CDR2 ANQGSEA. Written as DNA, the CDR3 is TGCAGCGTCCCATTCCGGGACAAAGGAATCACCACCGGGGAGCTGTTTTTT. It encodes CSVPFRDKGITTGELFF.

This rearrangement joins TRBV21-1 to TRBJ1-5; the table's D gene call, TRBD1, was not cross checked with the DNA. TRBV21-1 is a recognized pseudogene. CDR3 size: 17 residues. In DNA form, the CDR3 reads TGTGCCAGCAGCGACGTAAGACAGGGATTATCCAATCAGCCCCAGCATTTT. This sequence encodes CASSDVRQGLSNQPQHF.

This clone appeared a single time. The V gene is TRBV28, the J gene TRBJ1-2; tentatively, D is TRBD1 (6 bases). CDR3 length: 11 residues. Germline-derived CDR1 and CDR2 are MDHEN and SYDVKM. V shed 8 bases and J shed 3 bases, with 7 bases lying between them. This chain's CDR3 is CASEGDYGYTF. In DNA, the CDR3 is TGTGCCAGCGAGGGGGACTATGGCTACACCTTC.

This clone was found a few times. The chain has TRBV28 and TRBJ1-1; perhaps TRBD1 as D (5 bases). Per germline, CDR1 MDHEN and CDR2 SYDVKM. The V end was cut by 3 bases, the J end by 5 bases, with 13 bases between. This CDR3 comprises 14 residues. For the CDR3, the DNA is TGTGCCAGCAGTTTGACAGCCCGGACGACTGAAGCTTTCTTT. Translation gives CASSLTARTTEAFF.

The chain couples TRBV3-1 (or the pseudogene TRBV3-2) to TRBJ1-6; the D gene is possibly TRBD1 (5 bases). From germline, CDR1 is LGHDT and CDR2 YNNKEL (reference sequence). This CDR3 is 14 amino acids long. The V end was cut by 2 bases, the J end by 8 bases, with 10 bases between. The CDR3 DNA is TGTGCCAGCAGCCAACAAAAAGGGGATTCACCCCTCCACTTT. Translating gives CASSQQKGDSPLHF.

The chain recombines TRBV9 with TRBJ2-3; no clear D gene. Trimming cost V 5 bases and J 0 bases, with 16 bases left between them. CDR3 length: 16 amino acids. Germline V CDR1 and CDR2: SGDLS, YYNGEE. CDR3: CASSLSSSASTDTQYF. As DNA, the CDR3 is TGTGCCAGCAGTCTAAGCAGCAGCGCTAGCACAGATACGCAGTATTTT.